The T cell receptor (beta chain) under discussion was sequenced for a study of post-analysis software for immune sequencing data. Study findings and constraints: Significantly decreased normalized Chao1 diversity was recorded for multiple sclerosis patients relative to controls. Patients showed TRBV5-6, TRBV5-1 and TRBV20-1 among 4 or 5 TRBV segments more frequent than in controls. Samples made in the same batch grouped tightly together by F measure.

The CDR3 runs 20 residues. Trimming cost V 4 bases and J 0 bases, with 25 bases left between them. The germline V gene encodes CDR1 MDHEN and CDR2 SYDVKM. On this clonotype: Its antigen is not identified.

Each TCR beta cDNA library carried unique molecular identifiers. TCRdb re-called the PCR reads with MiXCR, one entry per CDR3 protein. The sample consists of hundreds of thousands of distinct CDR3 sequences, 30% of them appearing once. The chain carries TRBV28 and TRBJ2-4; a possible D gene is TRBD1 (6 bases). The receptor comes from a girl aged 5-17 years with multiple sclerosis. Input material: blood. CDR3 in DNA: TGTGCCAGCAGTTCGCTCCTACTGGGACACAGGCTTCTAGCCAAAAACATTCAGTACTTC. The encoded protein is CASSSLLLGHRLLAKNIQYF.